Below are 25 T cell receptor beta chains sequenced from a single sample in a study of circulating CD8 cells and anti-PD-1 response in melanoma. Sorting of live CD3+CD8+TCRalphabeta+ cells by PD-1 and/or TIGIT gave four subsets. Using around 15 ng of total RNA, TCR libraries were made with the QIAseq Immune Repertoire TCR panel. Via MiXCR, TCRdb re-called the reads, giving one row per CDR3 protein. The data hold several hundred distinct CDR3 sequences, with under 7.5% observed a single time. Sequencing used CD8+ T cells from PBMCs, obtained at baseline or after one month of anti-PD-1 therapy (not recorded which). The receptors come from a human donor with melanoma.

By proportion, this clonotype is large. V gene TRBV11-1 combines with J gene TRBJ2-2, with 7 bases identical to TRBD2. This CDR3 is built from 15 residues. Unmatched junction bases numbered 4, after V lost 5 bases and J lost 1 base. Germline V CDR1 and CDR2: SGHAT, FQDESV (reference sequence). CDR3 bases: TGTGCCAGCAGCCCCGGGGGGTGGAACACCGGGGAGCTGTTTTTT. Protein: CASSPGGWNTGELFF.

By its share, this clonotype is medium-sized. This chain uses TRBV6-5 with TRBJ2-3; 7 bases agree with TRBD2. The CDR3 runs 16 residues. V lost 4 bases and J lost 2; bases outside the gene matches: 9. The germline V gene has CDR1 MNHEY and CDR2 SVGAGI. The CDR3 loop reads CASSSLTSLYTDTQYF. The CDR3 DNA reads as TGTGCCAGCAGTTCCTTGACTAGCCTATACACAGATACGCAGTATTTT.

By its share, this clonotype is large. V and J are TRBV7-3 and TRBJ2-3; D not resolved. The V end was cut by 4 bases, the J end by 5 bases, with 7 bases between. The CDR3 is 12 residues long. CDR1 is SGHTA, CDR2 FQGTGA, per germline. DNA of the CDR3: TGTGCCAGCAGCTCCGTAGGAGATACGCAGTATTTT. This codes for CASSSVGDTQYF.

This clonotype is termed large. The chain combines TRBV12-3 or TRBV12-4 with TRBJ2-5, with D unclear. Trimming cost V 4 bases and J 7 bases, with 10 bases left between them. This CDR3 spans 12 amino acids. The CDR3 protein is CASSSGSGTQYF. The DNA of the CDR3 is TGTGCCAGCAGTTCTGGATCAGGGACCCAGTACTTC.

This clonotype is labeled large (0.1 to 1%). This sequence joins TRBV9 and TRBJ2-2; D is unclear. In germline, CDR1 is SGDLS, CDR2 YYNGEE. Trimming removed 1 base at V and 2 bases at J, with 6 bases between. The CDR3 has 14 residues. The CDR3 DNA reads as TGTGCCAGCAGCGTAAGGCCCAACACCGGGGAGCTGTTTTTT. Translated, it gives CASSVRPNTGELFF.

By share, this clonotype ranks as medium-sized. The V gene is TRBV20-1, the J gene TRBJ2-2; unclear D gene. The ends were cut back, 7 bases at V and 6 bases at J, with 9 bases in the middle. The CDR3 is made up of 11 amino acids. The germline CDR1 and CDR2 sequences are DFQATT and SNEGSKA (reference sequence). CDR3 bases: TGCAGTGGGGTCTCCGCCGGGGAGCTGTTTTTT. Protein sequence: CSGVSAGELFF.

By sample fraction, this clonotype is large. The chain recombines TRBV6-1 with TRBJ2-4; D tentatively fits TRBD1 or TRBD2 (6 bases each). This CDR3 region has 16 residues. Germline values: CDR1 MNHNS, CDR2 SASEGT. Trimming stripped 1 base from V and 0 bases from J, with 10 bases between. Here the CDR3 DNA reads TGTGCCAGCAGTGAAGACGGGGGCTCAGCCAAAAACATTCAGTACTTC. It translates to CASSEDGGSAKNIQYF.

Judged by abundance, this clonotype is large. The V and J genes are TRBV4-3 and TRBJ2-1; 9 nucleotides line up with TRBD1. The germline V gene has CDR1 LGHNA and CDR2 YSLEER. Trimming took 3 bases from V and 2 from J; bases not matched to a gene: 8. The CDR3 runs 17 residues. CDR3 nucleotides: TGCGCCAGCAGCCACCTTGACAGGGGGAGCCCCTACAATGAGCAGTTCTTC. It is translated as CASSHLDRGSPYNEQFF.

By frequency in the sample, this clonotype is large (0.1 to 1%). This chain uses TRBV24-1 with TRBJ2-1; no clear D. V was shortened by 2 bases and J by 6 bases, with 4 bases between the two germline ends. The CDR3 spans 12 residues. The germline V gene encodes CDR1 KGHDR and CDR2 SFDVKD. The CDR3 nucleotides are TGTGCCACCAGTGATTGGGGCAATGAGCAGTTCTTC. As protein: CATSDWGNEQFF.

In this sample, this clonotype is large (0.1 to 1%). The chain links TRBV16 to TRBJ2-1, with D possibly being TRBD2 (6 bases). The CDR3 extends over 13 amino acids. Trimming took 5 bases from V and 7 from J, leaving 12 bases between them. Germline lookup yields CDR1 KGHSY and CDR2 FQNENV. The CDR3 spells CASSDGGTNEQFF. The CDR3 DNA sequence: TGTGCCAGCAGCGACGGGGGAACGAATGAGCAGTTCTTC.

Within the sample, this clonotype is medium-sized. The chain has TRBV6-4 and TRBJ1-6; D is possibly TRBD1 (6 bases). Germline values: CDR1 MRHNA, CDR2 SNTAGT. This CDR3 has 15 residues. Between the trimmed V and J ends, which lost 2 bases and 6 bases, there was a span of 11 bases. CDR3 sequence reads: CASSDTDSPNSPLHF. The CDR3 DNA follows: TGTGCCAGCAGTGACACGGACAGTCCTAATTCACCCCTCCACTTT.

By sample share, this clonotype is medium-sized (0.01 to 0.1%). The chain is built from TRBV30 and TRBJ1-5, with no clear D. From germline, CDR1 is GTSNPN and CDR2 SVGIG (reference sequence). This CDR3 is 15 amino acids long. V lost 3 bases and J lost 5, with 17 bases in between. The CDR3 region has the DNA TGTGCCTGGAGCCCGACTGGACTCGATCATCAGCCCCAGCATTTT. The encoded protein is CAWSPTGLDHQPQHF.

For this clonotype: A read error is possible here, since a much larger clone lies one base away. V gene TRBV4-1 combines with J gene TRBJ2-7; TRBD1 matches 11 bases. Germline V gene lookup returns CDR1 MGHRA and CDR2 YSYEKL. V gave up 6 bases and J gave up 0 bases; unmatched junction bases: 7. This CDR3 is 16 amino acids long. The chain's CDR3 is CASSQLGTGGSYEQYF. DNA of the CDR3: TGCGCCAGCAGTCAACTCGGGACAGGGGGCTCCTACGAGCAGTACTTC.

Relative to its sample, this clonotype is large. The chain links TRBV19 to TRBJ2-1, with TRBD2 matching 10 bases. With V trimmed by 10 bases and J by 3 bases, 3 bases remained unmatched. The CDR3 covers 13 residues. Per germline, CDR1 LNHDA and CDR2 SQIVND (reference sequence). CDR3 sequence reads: CATASGGYNEQFF. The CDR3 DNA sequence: TGTGCCACCGCTAGCGGGGGCTACAATGAGCAGTTCTTC.

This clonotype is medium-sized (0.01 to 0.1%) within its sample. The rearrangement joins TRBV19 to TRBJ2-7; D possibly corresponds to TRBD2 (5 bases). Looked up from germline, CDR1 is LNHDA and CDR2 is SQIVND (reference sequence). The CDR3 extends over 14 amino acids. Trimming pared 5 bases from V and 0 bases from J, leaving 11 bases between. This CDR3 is CASSPGSASYEQYF. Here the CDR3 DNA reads TGTGCCAGTAGTCCGGGGTCCGCCTCCTACGAGCAGTACTTC.

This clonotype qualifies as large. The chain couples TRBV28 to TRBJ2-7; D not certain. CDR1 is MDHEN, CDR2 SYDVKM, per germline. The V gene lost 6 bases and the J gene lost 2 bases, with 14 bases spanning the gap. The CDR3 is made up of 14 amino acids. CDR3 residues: CASRSPGRTYEQYF. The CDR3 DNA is TGTGCCAGCAGATCCCCTGGACGAACCTACGAGCAGTACTTC. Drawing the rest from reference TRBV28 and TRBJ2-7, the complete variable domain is DVKVTQSSRYLVKRTGEKVFLECVQDMDHENMFWYRQDPGLGLRLIYFSYDVKMKEKGDIPEGYSVSREKKERFSLILESASTNQTSMYLCASRSPGRTYEQYFGPGTRLTVT.

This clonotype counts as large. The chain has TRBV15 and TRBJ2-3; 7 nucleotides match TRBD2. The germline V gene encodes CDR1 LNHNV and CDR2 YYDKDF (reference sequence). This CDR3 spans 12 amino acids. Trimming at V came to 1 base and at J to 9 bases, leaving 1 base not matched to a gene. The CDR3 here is CATSRGEGTQYF. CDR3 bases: TGTGCCACCAGCAGAGGGGAGGGGACGCAGTATTTT.

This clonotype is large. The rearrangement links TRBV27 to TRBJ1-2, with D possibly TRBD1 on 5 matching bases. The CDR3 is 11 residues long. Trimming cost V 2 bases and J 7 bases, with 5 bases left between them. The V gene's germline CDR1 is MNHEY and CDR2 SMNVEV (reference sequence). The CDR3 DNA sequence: TGTGCCAGCAGTTTACAGGGTGGCTACACCTTC. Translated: CASSLQGGYTF.

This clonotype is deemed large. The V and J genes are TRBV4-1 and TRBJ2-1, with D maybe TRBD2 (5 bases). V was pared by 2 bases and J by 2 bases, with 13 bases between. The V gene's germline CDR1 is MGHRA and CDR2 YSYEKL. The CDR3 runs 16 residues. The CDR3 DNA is TGCGCCAGCAGCCAACGTTCGGGGATTGCCTACAATGAGCAGTTCTTC. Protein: CASSQRSGIAYNEQFF.

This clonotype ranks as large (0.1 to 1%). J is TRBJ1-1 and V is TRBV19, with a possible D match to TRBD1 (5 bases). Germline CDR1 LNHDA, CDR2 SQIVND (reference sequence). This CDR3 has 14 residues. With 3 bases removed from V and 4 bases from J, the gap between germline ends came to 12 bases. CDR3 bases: TGTGCCAGTAGTATGTCGGGGCTGGCCACTGAAGCTTTCTTT. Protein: CASSMSGLATEAFF.

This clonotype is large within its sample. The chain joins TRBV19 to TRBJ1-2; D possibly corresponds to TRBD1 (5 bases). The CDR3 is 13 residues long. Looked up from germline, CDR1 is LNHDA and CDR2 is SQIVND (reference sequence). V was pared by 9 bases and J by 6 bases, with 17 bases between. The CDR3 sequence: CASRGARLDGYTF. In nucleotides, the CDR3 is TGTGCCAGCCGAGGGGCCCGTTTGGATGGCTACACCTTC.

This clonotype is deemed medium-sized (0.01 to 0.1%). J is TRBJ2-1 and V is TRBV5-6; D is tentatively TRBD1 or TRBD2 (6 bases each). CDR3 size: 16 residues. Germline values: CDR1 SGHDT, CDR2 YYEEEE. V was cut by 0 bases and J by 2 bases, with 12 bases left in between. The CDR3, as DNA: TGTGCCAGCAGCTTGGATAGGGGGGCGACCTACAATGAGCAGTTCTTC. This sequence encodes CASSLDRGATYNEQFF.

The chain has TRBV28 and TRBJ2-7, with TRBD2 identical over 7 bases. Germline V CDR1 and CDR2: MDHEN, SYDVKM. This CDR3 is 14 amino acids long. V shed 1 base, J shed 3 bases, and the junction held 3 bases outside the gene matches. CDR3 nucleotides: TGTGCCAGCAGTTTATCCCCGGGGGGCTACGAGCAGTACTTC. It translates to CASSLSPGGYEQYF.

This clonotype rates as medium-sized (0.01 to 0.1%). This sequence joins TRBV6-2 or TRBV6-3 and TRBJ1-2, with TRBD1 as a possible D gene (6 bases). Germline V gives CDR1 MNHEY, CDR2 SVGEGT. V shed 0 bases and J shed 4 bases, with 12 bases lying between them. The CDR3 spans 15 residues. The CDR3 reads CASSYSPDSAYGYTF. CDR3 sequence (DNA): TGTGCCAGCAGTTACTCCCCGGACAGCGCCTATGGCTACACCTTC.

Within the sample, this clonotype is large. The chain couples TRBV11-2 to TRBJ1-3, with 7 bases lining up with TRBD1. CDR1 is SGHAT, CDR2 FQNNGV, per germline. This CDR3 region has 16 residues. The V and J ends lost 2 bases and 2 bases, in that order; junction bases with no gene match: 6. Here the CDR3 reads CASSLHQGEAGNTIYF. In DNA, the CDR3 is TGTGCCAGCAGCTTACACCAGGGGGAAGCTGGAAACACCATATATTTT.